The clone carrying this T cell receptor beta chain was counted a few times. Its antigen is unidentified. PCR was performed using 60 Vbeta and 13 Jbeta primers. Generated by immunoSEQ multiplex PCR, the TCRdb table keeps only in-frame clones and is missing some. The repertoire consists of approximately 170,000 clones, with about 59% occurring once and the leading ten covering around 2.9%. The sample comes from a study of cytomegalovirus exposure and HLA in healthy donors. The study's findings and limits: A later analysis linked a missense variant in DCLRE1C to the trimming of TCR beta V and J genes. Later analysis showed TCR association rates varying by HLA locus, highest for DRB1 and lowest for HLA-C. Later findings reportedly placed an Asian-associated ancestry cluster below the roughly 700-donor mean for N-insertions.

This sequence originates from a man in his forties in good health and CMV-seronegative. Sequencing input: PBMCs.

As DNA, the CDR3 is TGTGCCAGCAGCTTAGAAGCTAGAAATGAGCAGTTCTTC. Translating gives CASSLEARNEQFF. The rearrangement uses TRBV7-3 and TRBJ2-1; no clear D gene. CDR1 is SGHTA and CDR2 is FQGTGA in the germline V gene. CDR3 size: 13 residues. V gave up 2 bases and J gave up 7 bases, with 9 bases separating them.